This TCR beta chain was obtained from a study of blood T cell repertoires in COVID-19. Study details: Samples came from the United States, Italy and Spain, spanning acute and convalescent COVID-19.

This clone was seen a few times. Original handling: Using reference gene primer amplification, nucleated cell counts were estimated. Assay used: immunoSEQ multiplex PCR; TCRdb lists only in-frame clones, some missing. That table supplies the V and J calls and clone size; D and trimming were determined from the DNA. There are approximately 6,200 clones in the sample; roughly 80% occur only once, and over 12% lies in the top ten. Per the germline V gene, CDR1 is LGHDT and CDR2 is YNNKEL (reference sequence). This CDR3 contains 15 residues. Trimming shortened V by 1 base and J by 9 bases, and 13 bases separated the two germline ends.

The J gene is TRBJ1-6, the V gene TRBV3-1 (or the pseudogene TRBV3-2), with D unclear. The clonotype originates from a man between 60 and 70 years old with acute or convalescent COVID-19. Sequencing was performed on peripheral blood. The DNA for the CDR3 is TGTGCCAGCAGCCAAGGAGGAAACATGGGTTCACCCCTCCACTTT. Translation gives CASSQGGNMGSPLHF.